A selection of T cell receptor beta chains follows, all from one sample in a study of read filtering for tumor transcriptome and immune sequencing. TCRdb itself ran the reads through MiXCR, one entry per CDR3 protein. The sample holds fewer than 90,000 distinct CDR3 sequences; 9% to 15% are singletons and the top ten take approximately 15%. The sample was a population of CD138-negative cells sorted from bone marrow. Receptor source: a donor aged 40 or older with multiple myeloma. The CDR3 runs from the conserved cysteine through the conserved F or W. Fields, in order: V gene, D gene, clone size, J gene, CDR3 protein, CDR3 DNA. D genes are given only for firm matches. Clone sizes are given selectively: once, few, many, or a class where the clone is expanded.

v_call: TRBV5-1; d_call: .; clone_size: once; j_call: TRBJ1-1; cdr3_aa: CVSSLVFREAPEAFF; cdr3_nt: TGCGTCAGCAGCTTGGTTTTTCGAGAGGCCCCTGAAGCTTTCTTT
v_call: TRBV7-4; d_call: TRBD1; clone_size: many; j_call: TRBJ1-1; cdr3_aa: CASSLFRQGVNWGTEAFF; cdr3_nt: TGTGCCAGCAGCTTATTCCGACAGGGGGTAAACTGGGGCACTGAAGCTTTCTTT
v_call: TRBV5-1; d_call: .; clone_size: many; j_call: TRBJ2-5; cdr3_aa: CASSPKEGTQYF; cdr3_nt: TGCGCCAGCAGCCCTAAGGAAGGGACCCAGTACTTC
v_call: TRBV30; d_call: .; clone_size: many; j_call: TRBJ2-7; cdr3_aa: CAWSQADEQYF; cdr3_nt: TGTGCCTGGTCTCAGGCAGACGAGCAGTACTTC
v_call: TRBV7-3; d_call: TRBD2; clone_size: many; j_call: TRBJ2-2; cdr3_aa: CASRETSGRTGELFF; cdr3_nt: TGTGCCAGCAGGGAAACTAGCGGGAGAACCGGGGAGCTGTTTTTT
v_call: TRBV6-5; d_call: .; clone_size: many; j_call: TRBJ1-6; cdr3_aa: CASGRQSGSYNSPLHF; cdr3_nt: TGTGCCAGCGGTCGACAGTCGGGCTCCTATAATTCACCCCTCCACTTT
v_call: TRBV7-2; d_call: .; clone_size: once; j_call: TRBJ1-5; cdr3_aa: CASSSGLNQPQHF; cdr3_nt: TGTGCCAGCAGCTCGGGACTTAATCAGCCCCAGCATTTT
v_call: TRBV20-1; d_call: .; clone_size: many; j_call: TRBJ1-1; cdr3_aa: CSAPSWQGNTEAFF; cdr3_nt: TGCAGTGCCCCATCGTGGCAGGGGAACACTGAAGCTTTCTTT
v_call: TRBV7-9; d_call: TRBD1; clone_size: many; j_call: TRBJ2-5; cdr3_aa: CASSFWTGERETQYF; cdr3_nt: TGTGCCAGCAGCTTTTGGACAGGCGAGAGAGAGACCCAGTACTTC
v_call: TRBV20-1; d_call: TRBD2; clone_size: few; j_call: TRBJ2-1; cdr3_aa: CSASLAGVYNEQFF; cdr3_nt: TGCAGTGCTAGTCTAGCGGGGGTTTACAATGAGCAGTTCTTC
v_call: TRBV7-9; d_call: .; clone_size: many; j_call: TRBJ1-1; cdr3_aa: CASSLGSGTRGERKAFF; cdr3_nt: TGTGCCAGCAGCTTAGGGTCCGGGACCCGGGGCGAGAGGAAAGCTTTCTTT
v_call: TRBV7-2; d_call: .; clone_size: medium-sized; j_call: TRBJ1-3; cdr3_aa: CASSSWGAGNTIYF; cdr3_nt: TGTGCCAGCAGCTCATGGGGGGCTGGAAACACCATATATTTT
v_call: TRBV6-5; d_call: TRBD2; clone_size: medium-sized; j_call: TRBJ2-1; cdr3_aa: CASSYGAGGPDEQFF; cdr3_nt: TGTGCCAGCAGTTACGGGGCGGGAGGACCGGATGAGCAGTTCTTC
v_call: TRBV28; d_call: .; clone_size: many; j_call: TRBJ2-1; cdr3_aa: CASSLGSGSVFWQFF; cdr3_nt: .
v_call: TRBV5-1; d_call: TRBD1; clone_size: .; j_call: TRBJ1-3; cdr3_aa: CASSSAGQGPGNTIYF; cdr3_nt: TGCGCCAGCAGCTCGGCGGGACAGGGTCCAGGAAACACCATATATTTT
v_call: TRBV7-9; d_call: .; clone_size: .; j_call: TRBJ2-2; cdr3_aa: CASSVVVGSTGELFF; cdr3_nt: TGTGCCAGCAGCGTCGTTGTTGGCAGCACCGGGGAGCTGTTTTTT
v_call: TRBV6-1; d_call: .; clone_size: many; j_call: TRBJ2-2; cdr3_aa: CASSEDLSTGELFF; cdr3_nt: TGTGCCAGCAGTGAAGACTTGAGCACCGGGGAGCTGTTTTTT
v_call: TRBV6-2/TRBV6-3; d_call: .; clone_size: many; j_call: TRBJ2-1; cdr3_aa: CASSYLAGIYNEQFF; cdr3_nt: TGTGCCAGCAGTTACTTGGCGGGGATTTACAATGAGCAGTTCTTC
v_call: TRBV28; d_call: TRBD1; clone_size: many; j_call: TRBJ1-4; cdr3_aa: CASSLPGASTGRLF; cdr3_nt: TGTGCCAGCAGTTTACCCGGGGCATCGACAGGGCGACTTTTT
v_call: TRBV7-8; d_call: .; clone_size: few; j_call: TRBJ2-1; cdr3_aa: CASSPGLGSSYNEQFF; cdr3_nt: TGTGCCAGCAGCCCCGGGCTAGGCAGCTCCTACAATGAGCAGTTCTTC
v_call: TRBV18; d_call: .; clone_size: .; j_call: TRBJ2-1; cdr3_aa: CASSSQTDNEQFF; cdr3_nt: TGTGCCAGCTCATCACAGACAGACAATGAGCAGTTCTTC
v_call: TRBV3-1; d_call: TRBD1; clone_size: many; j_call: TRBJ1-1; cdr3_aa: CASSQGTGGVGAFF; cdr3_nt: TGTGCCAGCAGCCAAGGGACAGGGGGAGTGGGGGCTTTCTTT
v_call: TRBV10-3; d_call: TRBD1; clone_size: many; j_call: TRBJ1-1; cdr3_aa: CAIRRTGEDTEAFF; cdr3_nt: TGTGCCATCAGAAGGACAGGGGAGGACACTGAAGCTTTCTTT
v_call: TRBV28; d_call: .; clone_size: many; j_call: TRBJ2-5; cdr3_aa: CASSNLETQYF; cdr3_nt: TGTGCCAGCAGTAACTTGGAGACCCAGTACTTC
v_call: TRBV3-1; d_call: .; clone_size: many; j_call: TRBJ1-5; cdr3_aa: CASSAMQGQPQHF; cdr3_nt: TGTGCCAGCAGCGCTATGCAGGGGCAGCCCCAGCATTTT
v_call: TRBV12-3/TRBV12-4; d_call: .; clone_size: many; j_call: TRBJ2-1; cdr3_aa: CASSLGRNEQFF; cdr3_nt: TGTGCCAGCAGTTTAGGGAGGAATGAGCAGTTCTTC
v_call: TRBV5-1; d_call: TRBD2; clone_size: few; j_call: TRBJ2-3; cdr3_aa: CASSLGLAIVDTQYF; cdr3_nt: TGCGCCAGCAGCTTGGGACTAGCGATCGTAGATACGCAGTATTTT
v_call: TRBV6-5; d_call: .; clone_size: many; j_call: TRBJ2-1; cdr3_aa: CASREKGGGLYNEQFF; cdr3_nt: TGTGCCAGCAGAGAGAAGGGGGGAGGGCTTTACAATGAGCAGTTCTTC
v_call: TRBV20-1; d_call: TRBD2; clone_size: many; j_call: TRBJ2-3; cdr3_aa: CSANAGGPDTQYF; cdr3_nt: TGCAGTGCTAATGCGGGAGGCCCAGATACGCAGTATTTT
v_call: TRBV4-1; d_call: .; clone_size: many; j_call: TRBJ2-1; cdr3_aa: CASSQDPVQPYNEQFF; cdr3_nt: TGCGCCAGCAGCCAAGATCCGGTACAGCCCTACAATGAGCAGTTCTTC
v_call: TRBV20-1; d_call: .; clone_size: many; j_call: TRBJ2-7; cdr3_aa: CSAGTSTLTPSTHDEQYF; cdr3_nt: TGCAGTGCCGGTACCTCGACCCTGACCCCGTCGACTCATGACGAGCAGTACTTC
v_call: TRBV29-1; d_call: TRBD2; clone_size: many; j_call: TRBJ2-1; cdr3_aa: CSVDRGGIGGEQFF; cdr3_nt: TGCAGCGTTGACCGGGGGGGAATCGGTGGTGAGCAGTTCTTC